The T cell receptor (beta chain) under discussion was sequenced for a study of T cells after yellow fever vaccination. Overall study findings and caveats: Primary-vaccination clones mostly resurfaced post-booster (just under 98% CD4, 85% to 90% CD8). In FACS-sorted repertoires, abundant clonotypes from the bulk population could appear as contaminants.

The germline gives CDR1 SEHNR, CDR2 FQNEAQ (reference sequence). Trimming removed 8 bases from V and 3 bases from J; junction bases left unmatched: 4. This CDR3 has 12 amino acids. A single record per CDR3 protein comes from TCRdb applying MiXCR to the 5' RACE reads. Here the sample spans nearly 550,000 distinct CDR3 sequences, less than 20% being singletons. Points on this clonotype: Its specificity is not known.

The chain joins TRBV7-9 to TRBJ2-7; 7 bases are shared with TRBD2. The sequences come from PBMCs, collected 15 days after the yellow fever booster vaccination. The receptor was isolated from a man aged 30-40 years who received the YFV17D yellow fever vaccine. The CDR3 is CASGRGVYEQYF. CDR3 sequence (DNA): TGTGCCAGCGGTCGGGGGGTCTACGAGCAGTACTTC. The variable domain in full, with the rest retrieved from reference TRBV7-9 and TRBJ2-7, is DTGVSQNPRHKITKRGQNVTFRCDPISEHNRLYWYRQTLGQGPEFLTYFQNEAQLEKSRLLSDRFSAERPKGSFSTLEIQRTEQGDSAMYLCASGRGVYEQYFGPGTRLTVT.